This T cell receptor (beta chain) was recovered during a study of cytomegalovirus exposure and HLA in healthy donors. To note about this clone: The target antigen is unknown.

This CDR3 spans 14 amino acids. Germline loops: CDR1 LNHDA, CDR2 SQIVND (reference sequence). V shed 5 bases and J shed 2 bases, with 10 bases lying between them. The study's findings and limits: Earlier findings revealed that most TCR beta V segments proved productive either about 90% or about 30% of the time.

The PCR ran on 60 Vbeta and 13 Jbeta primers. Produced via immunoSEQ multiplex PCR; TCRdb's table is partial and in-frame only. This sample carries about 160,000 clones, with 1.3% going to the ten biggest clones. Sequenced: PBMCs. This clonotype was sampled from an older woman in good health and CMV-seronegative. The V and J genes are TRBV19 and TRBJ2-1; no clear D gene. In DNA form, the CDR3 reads TGTGCCAGTAGTGAGACTGGCACCTACAATGAGCAGTTCTTC. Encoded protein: CASSETGTYNEQFF.